This T cell receptor (beta chain) was captured by sequencing in a study of long-term antiretroviral therapy in people with HIV. The CDR3 covers 15 residues. Trimming removed 3 bases from V and 3 bases from J, with 14 bases in between. Germline loops: CDR1 SGHVS, CDR2 FNYEAQ. Findings and caveats of the study: Controls exceeded HIV repertoires in CDR3 length range. Clones that expanded before ART (that is, prior to treatment) dominated the repertoire at all time points.

Worth noting for this clone: Its antigen is still unknown.

Investigators performed immunoSEQ version v3.0 at survey level. Assay: immunoSEQ multiplex PCR; the TCRdb copy retains only in-frame clones and omits some. Among 20,000 to 25,000 clones listed, around 80% were seen once. The V and J genes are TRBV7-6 and TRBJ1-2; D might be TRBD1 (6 bases). Sequencing was performed on unsorted PBMCs, taken 0.5 years after starting antiretroviral therapy. This sequence originates from a woman in her thirties or forties with HIV. The CDR3 here is CASSFRTAIYYGYTF. The CDR3 nucleotides are TGTGCCAGCAGCTTCAGGACAGCAATCTACTATGGCTACACCTTC.